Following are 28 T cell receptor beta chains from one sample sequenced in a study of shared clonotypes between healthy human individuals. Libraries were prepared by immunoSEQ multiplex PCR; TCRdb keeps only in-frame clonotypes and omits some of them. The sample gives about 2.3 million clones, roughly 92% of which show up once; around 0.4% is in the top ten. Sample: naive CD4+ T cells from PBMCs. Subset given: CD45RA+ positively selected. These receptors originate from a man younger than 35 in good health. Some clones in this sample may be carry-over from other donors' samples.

The CDR3 loop reads CASSQDRNSGYEQYF. As DNA, the CDR3 is TGCGCCAGCAGCCAAGACCGGAATAGCGGCTACGAGCAGTACTTC. J is TRBJ2-7 and V is TRBV4-1; perhaps TRBD2 as D (6 bases). Trimming removed 0 bases from V and 3 bases from J, with 12 bases in between. Germline V lookup: CDR1 MGHRA, CDR2 YSYEKL. The length of the CDR3 is 15 residues.

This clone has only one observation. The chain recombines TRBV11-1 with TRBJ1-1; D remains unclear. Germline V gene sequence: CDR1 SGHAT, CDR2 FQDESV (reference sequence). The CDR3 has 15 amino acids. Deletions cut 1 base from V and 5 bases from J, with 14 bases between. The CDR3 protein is CASSLDLGFTTEAFF. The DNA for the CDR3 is TGTGCCAGCAGCTTAGATCTAGGGTTTACGACTGAAGCTTTCTTT.

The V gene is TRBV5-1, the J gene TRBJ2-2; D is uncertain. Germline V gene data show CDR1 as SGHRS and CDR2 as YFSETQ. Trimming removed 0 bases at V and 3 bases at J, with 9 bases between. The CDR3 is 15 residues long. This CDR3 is CASSLASSYTGELFF. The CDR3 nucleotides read TGCGCCAGCAGCTTGGCCTCGAGTTACACCGGGGAGCTGTTTTTT.

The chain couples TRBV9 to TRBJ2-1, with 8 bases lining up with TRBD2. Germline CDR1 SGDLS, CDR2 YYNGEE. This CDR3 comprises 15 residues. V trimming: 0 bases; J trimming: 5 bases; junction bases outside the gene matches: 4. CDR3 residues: CASSVAPGGDNEQFF. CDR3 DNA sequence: TGTGCCAGCAGCGTAGCCCCGGGAGGGGACAATGAGCAGTTCTTC.

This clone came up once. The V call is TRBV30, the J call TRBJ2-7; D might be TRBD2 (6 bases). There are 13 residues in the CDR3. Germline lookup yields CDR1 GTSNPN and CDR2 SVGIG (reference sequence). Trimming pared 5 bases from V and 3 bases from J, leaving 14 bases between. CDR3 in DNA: TGTGCCTGGGAGGGCGGGACTCTCTACGAGCAGTACTTC. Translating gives CAWEGGTLYEQYF.

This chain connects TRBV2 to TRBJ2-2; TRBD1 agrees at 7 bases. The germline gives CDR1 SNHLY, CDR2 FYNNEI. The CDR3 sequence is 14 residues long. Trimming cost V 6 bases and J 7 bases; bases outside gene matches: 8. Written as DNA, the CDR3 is TGTGCCAGCAGGGGACAGAACCTCGGCGGGGAGCTGTTTTTT. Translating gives CASRGQNLGGELFF. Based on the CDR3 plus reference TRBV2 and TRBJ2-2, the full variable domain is EPEVTQTPSHQVTQMGQEVILRCVPISNHLYFYWYRQILGQKVEFLVSFYNNEISEKSEIFDDQFSVERPDGSNFTLKIRSTKLEDSAMYFCASRGQNLGGELFFGEGSRLTVL.

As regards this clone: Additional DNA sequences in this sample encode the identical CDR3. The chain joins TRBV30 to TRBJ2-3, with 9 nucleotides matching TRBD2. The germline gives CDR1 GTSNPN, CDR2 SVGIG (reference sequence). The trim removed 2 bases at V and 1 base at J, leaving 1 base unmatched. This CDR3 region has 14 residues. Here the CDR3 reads CAWSLAGGTDTQYF. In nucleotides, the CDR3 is TGTGCCTGGAGTTTAGCGGGAGGCACAGATACGCAGTATTTT. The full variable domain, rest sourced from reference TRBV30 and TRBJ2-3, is SQTIHQWPATLVQPVGSPLSLECTVEGTSNPNLYWYRQAAGRGLQLLFYSVGIGQISSEVPQNLSASRPQDRQFILSSKKLLLSDSGFYLCAWSLAGGTDTQYFGPGTRLTVL.

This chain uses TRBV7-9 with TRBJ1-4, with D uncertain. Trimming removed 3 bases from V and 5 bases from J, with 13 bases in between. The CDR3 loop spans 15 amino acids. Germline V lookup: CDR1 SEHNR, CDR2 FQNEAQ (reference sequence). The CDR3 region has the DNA TGTGCCAGCAGCTTCGGGCAGGCTAGCAATGAAAAACTGTTTTTT. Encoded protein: CASSFGQASNEKLFF. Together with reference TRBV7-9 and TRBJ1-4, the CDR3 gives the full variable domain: DTGVSQNPRHKITKRGQNVTFRCDPISEHNRLYWYRQTLGQGPEFLTYFQNEAQLEKSRLLSDRFSAERPKGSFSTLEIQRTEQGDSAMYLCASSFGQASNEKLFFGSGTQLSVL.

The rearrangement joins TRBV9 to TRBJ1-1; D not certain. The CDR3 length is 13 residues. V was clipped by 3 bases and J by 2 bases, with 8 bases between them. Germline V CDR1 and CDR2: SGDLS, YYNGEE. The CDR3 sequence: CASSDPPNTEAFF. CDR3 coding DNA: TGTGCCAGCAGCGACCCCCCTAACACTGAAGCTTTCTTT.

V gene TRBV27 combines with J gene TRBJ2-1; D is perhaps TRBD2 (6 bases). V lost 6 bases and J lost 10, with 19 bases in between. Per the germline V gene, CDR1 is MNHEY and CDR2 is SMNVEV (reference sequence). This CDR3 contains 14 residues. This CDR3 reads CASRISRDKGEQFF. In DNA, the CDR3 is TGTGCCAGCAGGATTTCGCGGGATAAAGGAGAGCAGTTCTTC.

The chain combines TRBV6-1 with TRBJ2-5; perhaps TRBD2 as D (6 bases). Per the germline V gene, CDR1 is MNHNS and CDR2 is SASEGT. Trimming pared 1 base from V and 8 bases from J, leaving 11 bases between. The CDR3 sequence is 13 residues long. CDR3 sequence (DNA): TGTGCCAGCAGTGAAGATCTAGCGTCTACCCAGTACTTC. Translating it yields CASSEDLASTQYF.

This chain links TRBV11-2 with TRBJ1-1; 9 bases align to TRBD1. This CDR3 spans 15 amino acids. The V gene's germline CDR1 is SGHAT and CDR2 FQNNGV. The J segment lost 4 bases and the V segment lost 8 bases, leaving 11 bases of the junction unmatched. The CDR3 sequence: CASADNRGRGTEAFF. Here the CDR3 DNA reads TGTGCCAGCGCTGACAACAGGGGGCGGGGCACTGAAGCTTTCTTT.

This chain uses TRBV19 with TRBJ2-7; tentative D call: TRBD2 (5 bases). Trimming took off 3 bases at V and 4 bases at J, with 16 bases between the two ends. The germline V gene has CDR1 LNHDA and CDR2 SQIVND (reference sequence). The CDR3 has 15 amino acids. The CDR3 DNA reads TGTGCCAGTAGTATCGGAGGCCGGCCCCTTTACGAGCAGTACTTC. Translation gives CASSIGGRPLYEQYF.

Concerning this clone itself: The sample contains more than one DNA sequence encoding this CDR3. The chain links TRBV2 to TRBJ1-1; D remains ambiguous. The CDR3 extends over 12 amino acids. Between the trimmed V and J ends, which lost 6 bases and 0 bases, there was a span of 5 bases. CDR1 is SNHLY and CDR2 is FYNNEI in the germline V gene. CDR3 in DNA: TGTGCCAGCAGAGGGCTGAACACTGAAGCTTTCTTT. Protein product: CASRGLNTEAFF.

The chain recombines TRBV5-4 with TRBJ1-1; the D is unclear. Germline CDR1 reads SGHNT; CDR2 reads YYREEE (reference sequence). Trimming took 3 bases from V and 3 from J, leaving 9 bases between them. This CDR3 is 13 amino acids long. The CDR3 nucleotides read TGTGCCAGCAGCTCGGAGGCTTACACTGAAGCTTTCTTT. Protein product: CASSSEAYTEAFF.

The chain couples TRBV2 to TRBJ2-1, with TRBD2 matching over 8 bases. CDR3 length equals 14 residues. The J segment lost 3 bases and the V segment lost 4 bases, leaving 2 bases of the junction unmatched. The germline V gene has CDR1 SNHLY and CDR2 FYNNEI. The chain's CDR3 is CASSVLAGYNEQFF. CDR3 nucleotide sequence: TGTGCCAGCAGTGTCCTAGCGGGCTACAATGAGCAGTTCTTC.

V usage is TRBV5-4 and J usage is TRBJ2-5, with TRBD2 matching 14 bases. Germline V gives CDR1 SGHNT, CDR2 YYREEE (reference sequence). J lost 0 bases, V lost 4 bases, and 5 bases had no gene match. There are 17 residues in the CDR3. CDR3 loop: CASSRGLAGVYQETQYF. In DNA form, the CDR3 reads TGTGCCAGCAGCCGGGGACTAGCGGGAGTGTACCAAGAGACCCAGTACTTC.

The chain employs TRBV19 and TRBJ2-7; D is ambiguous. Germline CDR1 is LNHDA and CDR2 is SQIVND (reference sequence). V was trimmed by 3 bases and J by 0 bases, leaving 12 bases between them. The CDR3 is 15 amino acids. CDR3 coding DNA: TGTGCCAGTAGTATCGCCCACGAGAGCTCCTACGAGCAGTACTTC. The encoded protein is CASSIAHESSYEQYF.

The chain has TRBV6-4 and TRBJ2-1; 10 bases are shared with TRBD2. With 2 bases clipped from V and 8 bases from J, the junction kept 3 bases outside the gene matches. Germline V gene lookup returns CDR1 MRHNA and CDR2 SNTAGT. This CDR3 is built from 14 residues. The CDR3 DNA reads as TGTGCCAGCAGTGACAGCGGGAGGGCGGATGAGCAGTTCTTC. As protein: CASSDSGRADEQFF.

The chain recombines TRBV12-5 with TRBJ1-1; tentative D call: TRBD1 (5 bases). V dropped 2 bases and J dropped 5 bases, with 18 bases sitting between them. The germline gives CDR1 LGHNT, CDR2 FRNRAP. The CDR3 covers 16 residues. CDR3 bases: TGTGCTAGTGGTTTGCCGCATCCGGGGAGGGGAACTGAAGCTTTCTTT. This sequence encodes CASGLPHPGRGTEAFF.

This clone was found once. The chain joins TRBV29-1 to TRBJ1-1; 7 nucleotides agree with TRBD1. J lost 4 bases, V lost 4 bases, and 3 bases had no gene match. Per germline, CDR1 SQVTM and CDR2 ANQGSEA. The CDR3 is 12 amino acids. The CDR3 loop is CSVGPGGTEAFF. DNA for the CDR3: TGCAGCGTTGGACCAGGGGGCACTGAAGCTTTCTTT.

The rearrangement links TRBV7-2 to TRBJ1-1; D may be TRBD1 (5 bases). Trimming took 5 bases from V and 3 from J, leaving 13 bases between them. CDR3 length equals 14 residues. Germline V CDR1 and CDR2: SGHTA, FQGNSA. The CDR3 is CASSQGTSHTEAFF. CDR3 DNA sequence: TGTGCCAGCAGCCAGGGAACGAGTCACACTGAAGCTTTCTTT.

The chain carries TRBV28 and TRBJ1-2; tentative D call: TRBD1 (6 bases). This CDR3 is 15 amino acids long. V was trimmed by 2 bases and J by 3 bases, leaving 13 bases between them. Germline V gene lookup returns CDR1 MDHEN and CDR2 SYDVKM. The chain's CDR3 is CASSLGTGAYYGYTF. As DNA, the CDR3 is TGTGCCAGCAGTTTAGGGACGGGGGCGTACTATGGCTACACCTTC.

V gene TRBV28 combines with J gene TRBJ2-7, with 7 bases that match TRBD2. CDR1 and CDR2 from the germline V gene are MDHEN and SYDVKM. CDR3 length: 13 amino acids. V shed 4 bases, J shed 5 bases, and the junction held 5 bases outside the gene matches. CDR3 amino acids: CASSSGGGDEQYF. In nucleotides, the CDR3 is TGTGCCAGCAGTTCGGGGGGTGGCGACGAGCAGTACTTC.

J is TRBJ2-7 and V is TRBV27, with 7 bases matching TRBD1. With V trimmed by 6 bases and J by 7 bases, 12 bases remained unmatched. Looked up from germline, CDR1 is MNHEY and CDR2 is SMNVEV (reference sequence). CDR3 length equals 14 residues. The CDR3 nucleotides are TGTGCCAGCAGAAATACAGGGGCCCTTGGAGAGCAGTACTTC. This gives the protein CASRNTGALGEQYF.

The CDR3 sequence: CASRYPGDSSYEQYF. The CDR3 bases are TGTGCCAGCAGATACCCAGGGGATAGCTCCTACGAGCAGTACTTC. The V and J genes are TRBV6-5 and TRBJ2-7, with a weak D call TRBD1 (6 bases). CDR1 MNHEY and CDR2 SVGAGI come from the germline V gene. The length of the CDR3 is 15 residues. The V end was cut by 6 bases, the J end by 0 bases, with 15 bases between.

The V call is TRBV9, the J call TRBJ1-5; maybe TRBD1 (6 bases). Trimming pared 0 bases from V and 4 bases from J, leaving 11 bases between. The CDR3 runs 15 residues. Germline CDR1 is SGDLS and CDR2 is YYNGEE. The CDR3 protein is CASSVGQGMNQPQHF. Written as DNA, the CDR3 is TGTGCCAGCAGCGTAGGCCAGGGGATGAATCAGCCCCAGCATTTT. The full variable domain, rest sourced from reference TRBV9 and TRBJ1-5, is DSGVTQTPKHLITATGQRVTLRCSPRSGDLSVYWYQQSLDQGLQFLIQYYNGEERAKGNILERFSAQQFPDLHSELNLSSLELGDSALYFCASSVGQGMNQPQHFGDGTRLSIL.

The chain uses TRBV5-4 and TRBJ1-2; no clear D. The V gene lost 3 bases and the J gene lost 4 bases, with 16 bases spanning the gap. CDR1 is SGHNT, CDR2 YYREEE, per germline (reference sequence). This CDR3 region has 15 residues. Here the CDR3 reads CASSSTQTGPYGYTF. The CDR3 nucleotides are TGTGCCAGCAGCTCCACCCAGACGGGTCCCTATGGCTACACCTTC.